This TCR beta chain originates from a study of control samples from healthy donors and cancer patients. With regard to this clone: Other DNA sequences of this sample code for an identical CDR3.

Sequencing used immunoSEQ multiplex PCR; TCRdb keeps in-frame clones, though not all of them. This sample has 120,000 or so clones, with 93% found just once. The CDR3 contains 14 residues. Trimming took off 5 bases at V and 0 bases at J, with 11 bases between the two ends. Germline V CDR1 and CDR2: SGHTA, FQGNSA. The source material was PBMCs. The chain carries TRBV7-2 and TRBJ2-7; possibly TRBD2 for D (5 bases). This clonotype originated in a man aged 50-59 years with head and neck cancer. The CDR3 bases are TGTGCCAGCAGCGCCGGACTCCGCTCCTACGAGCAGTACTTC. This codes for CASSAGLRSYEQYF.